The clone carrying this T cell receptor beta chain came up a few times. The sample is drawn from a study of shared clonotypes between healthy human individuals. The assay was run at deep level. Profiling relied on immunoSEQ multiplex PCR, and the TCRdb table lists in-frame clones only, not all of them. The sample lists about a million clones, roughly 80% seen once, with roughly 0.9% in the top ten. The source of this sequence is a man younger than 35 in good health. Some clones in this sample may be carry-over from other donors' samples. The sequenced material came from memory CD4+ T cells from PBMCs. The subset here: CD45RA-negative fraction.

The CDR3 here is CASSENSAVDTQYF. The CDR3 DNA is TGTGCCAGCAGTGAAAATTCAGCGGTGGATACGCAGTATTTT. This chain uses TRBV2 with TRBJ2-3, with a weak D call TRBD2 (5 bases). With 2 bases removed from V and 6 bases from J, the gap between germline ends came to 12 bases. The CDR3 has 14 residues. Germline V gene data show CDR1 as SNHLY and CDR2 as FYNNEI.